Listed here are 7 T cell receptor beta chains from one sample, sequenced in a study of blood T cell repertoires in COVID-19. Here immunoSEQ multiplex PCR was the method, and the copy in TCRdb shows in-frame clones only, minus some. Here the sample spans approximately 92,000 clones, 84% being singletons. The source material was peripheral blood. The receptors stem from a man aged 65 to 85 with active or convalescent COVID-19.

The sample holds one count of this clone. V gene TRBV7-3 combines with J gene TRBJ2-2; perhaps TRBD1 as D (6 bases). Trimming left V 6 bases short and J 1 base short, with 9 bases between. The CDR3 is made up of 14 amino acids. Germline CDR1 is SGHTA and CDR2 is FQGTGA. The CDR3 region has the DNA TGTGCCAGCAGAAAGGGACAGAACACCGGGGAGCTGTTTTTT. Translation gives CASRKGQNTGELFF.

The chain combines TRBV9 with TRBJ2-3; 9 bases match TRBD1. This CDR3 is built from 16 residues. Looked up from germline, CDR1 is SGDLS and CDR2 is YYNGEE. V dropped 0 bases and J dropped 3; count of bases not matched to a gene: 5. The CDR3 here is CASSVGDREATDTQYF. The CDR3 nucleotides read TGTGCCAGCAGCGTAGGGGACAGGGAGGCAACAGATACGCAGTATTTT.

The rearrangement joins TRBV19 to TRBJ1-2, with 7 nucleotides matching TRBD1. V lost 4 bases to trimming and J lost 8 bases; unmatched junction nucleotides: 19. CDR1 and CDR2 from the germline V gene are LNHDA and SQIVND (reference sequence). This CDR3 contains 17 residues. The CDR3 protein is CASSTGTATTPDEGYTF. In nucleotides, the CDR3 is TGTGCCAGTAGTACCGGGACAGCTACCACTCCCGACGAGGGCTACACCTTC.

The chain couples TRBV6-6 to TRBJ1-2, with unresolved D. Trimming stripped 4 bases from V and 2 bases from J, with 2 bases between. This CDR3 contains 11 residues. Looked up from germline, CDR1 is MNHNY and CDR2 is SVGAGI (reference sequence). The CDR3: CASSLNYGYTF. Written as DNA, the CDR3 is TGTGCCAGCAGTTTAAACTATGGCTACACCTTC.

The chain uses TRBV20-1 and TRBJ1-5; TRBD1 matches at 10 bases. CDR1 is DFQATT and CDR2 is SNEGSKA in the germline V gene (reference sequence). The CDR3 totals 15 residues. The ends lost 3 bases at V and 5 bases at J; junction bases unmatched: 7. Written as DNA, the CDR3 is TGCAGTGCTAGTTGGGACAGGGGACGGGATCAGCCCCAGCATTTT. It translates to CSASWDRGRDQPQHF.

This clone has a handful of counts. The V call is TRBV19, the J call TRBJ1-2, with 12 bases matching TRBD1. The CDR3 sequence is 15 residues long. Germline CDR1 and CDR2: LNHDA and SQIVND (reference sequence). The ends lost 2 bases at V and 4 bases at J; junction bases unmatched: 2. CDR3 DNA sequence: TGTGCCAGTAGTATATCGGGACAGGGGGCCTATGGCTACACCTTC. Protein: CASSISGQGAYGYTF.

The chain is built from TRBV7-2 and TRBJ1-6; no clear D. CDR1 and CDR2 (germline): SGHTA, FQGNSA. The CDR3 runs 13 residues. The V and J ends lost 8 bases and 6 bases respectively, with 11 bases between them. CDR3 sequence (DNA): TGTGCCAGCGACGGGATCGGTAATTCACCCCTCCACTTT. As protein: CASDGIGNSPLHF.